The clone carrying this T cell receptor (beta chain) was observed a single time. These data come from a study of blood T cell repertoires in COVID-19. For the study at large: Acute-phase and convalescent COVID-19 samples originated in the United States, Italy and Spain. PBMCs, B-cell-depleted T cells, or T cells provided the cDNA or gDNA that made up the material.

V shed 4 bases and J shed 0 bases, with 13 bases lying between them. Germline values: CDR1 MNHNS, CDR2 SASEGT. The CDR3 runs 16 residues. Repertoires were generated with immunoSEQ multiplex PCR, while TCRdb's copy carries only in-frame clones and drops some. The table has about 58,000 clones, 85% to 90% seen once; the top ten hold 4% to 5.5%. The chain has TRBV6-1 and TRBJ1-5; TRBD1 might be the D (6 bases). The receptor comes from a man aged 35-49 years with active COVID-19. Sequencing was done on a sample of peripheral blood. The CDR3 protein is CASSGAGAYSNQPQHF. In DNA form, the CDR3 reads TGTGCCAGCAGTGGGGCAGGGGCTTATAGCAATCAGCCCCAGCATTTT.